This T cell receptor (beta chain) was sequenced in a study of blood T cell repertoires in COVID-19. For the study at large: Acute and convalescent COVID-19 specimens originated in the United States, Italy and Spain. T cells, B-cell-depleted T cells, or PBMCs provided the cDNA or gDNA that served as material.

Per germline, CDR1 KGHSH and CDR2 LQKENI. This CDR3 is 13 amino acids long. The J segment lost 9 bases and the V segment lost 3 bases, leaving 2 bases of the junction unmatched. In the original processing: Amplification with reference gene primers provided the estimates of nucleated cell counts. Here immunoSEQ multiplex PCR was the method, and the copy in TCRdb shows in-frame clones only, minus some. V and J calls and clone size are given by that table; D and trimming were obtained from the DNA. The table has approximately 200,000 clones, about 90% seen once. Seattle-derived patients entered the study during active infection and were followed longitudinally.

The sample comprised peripheral blood. This clonotype was sampled from a man between 25 and 39 years old with COVID-19, enrolled during active disease. This sequence joins TRBV18 and TRBJ2-3, with 11 positions matching TRBD1. CDR3 in DNA: TGTGCCAGCTCACCGGGACAGGGGGACACGCAGTATTTT. Protein product: CASSPGQGDTQYF.